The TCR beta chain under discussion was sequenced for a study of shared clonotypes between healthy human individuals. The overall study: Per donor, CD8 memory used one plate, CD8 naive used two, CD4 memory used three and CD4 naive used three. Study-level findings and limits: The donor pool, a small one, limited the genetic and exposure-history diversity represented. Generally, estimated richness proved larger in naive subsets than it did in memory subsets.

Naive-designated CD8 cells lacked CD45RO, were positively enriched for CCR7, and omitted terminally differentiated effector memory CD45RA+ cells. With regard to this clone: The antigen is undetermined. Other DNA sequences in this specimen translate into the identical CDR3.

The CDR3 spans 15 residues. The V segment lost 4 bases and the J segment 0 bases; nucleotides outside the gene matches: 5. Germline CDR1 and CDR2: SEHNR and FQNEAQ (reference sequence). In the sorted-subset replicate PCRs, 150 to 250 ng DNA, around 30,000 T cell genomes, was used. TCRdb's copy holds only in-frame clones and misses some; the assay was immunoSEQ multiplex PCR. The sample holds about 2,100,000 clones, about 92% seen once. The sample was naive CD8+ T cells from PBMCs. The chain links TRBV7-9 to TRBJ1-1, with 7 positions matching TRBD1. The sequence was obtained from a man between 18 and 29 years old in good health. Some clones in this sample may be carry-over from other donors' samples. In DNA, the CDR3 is TGTGCCAGCAGCTCCCGGGACAGCATGAACACTGAAGCTTTCTTT. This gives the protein CASSSRDSMNTEAFF. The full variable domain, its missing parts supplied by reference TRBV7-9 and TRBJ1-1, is DTGVSQNPRHKITKRGQNVTFRCDPISEHNRLYWYRQTLGQGPEFLTYFQNEAQLEKSRLLSDRFSAERPKGSFSTLEIQRTEQGDSAMYLCASSSRDSMNTEAFFGQGTRLTVV.